This TCR beta chain was captured in a study of blood T cell repertoires in COVID-19. About the study: Researchers got acute and convalescent COVID-19 samples from the United States, Italy and Spain. T cells, B-cell-depleted T cells, or PBMCs supplied cDNA or gDNA.

The table lists this clone with a count of one. As handled by the study authors: Estimation of nucleated cell counts relied on the amplification of reference gene primers. The table came from immunoSEQ multiplex PCR; TCRdb's copy has only in-frame clones and leaves some out. Clone size and V and J calls were adopted from that table, with D and trimming inferred from the DNA. The table records over 200,000 clones, roughly 90% of them present only once. J lost 4 bases, V lost 5 bases, and 3 bases had no gene match. Germline CDR1 LNHDA, CDR2 SQIVND (reference sequence). The CDR3 has 13 amino acids. Sequencing was carried out using peripheral blood. The chain recombines TRBV19 with TRBJ2-7; 9 bases align to TRBD1. The receptor's source is a man aged 40-49 years with active or convalescent COVID-19. In nucleotides, the CDR3 is TGTGCCAGTAGTGTCGACAGGGGGTACGAGCAGTACTTC. It is translated as CASSVDRGYEQYF.